This record looks at one TCR beta chain sequence and its context. No antigen is known for it. TCRdb's copy holds only in-frame clones and misses some; the assay was immunoSEQ multiplex PCR. The table has 60,000 or so clones, roughly 82% seen once. Blood draws occurred at baseline, cycle 4 day 1, and cycle 7 day 1. Germline CDR1 SQVTM, CDR2 ANQGSEA. The CDR3 has 13 amino acids. The V and J ends lost 5 bases and 4 bases respectively, with 13 bases between them. This sample is drawn from a study of OX40 agonist ivuxolimab in advanced cancers. As for the study in general: Patients undergoing dose escalation presented with hepatocellular carcinoma, melanoma, renal cell or head and neck cancer. Study-level findings and limits: Average numbers of expanded clones were greater in CD8+ T cells than in CD4+. At 0.1 to 3.0 mg/kg and by week 6, clonal expansion occurred in CD4+ and CD8+ blood T cells.

The source is an adult with an advanced solid tumor such as melanoma, head and neck, liver or kidney cancer. The genes are TRBV29-1 and TRBJ2-3, with D unclear. Material: CD4+ or CD8+ T cells sorted from blood, obtained in a trial of the OX40 agonist ivuxolimab. This CDR3 reads CSVQNLGADTQYF. Written as DNA, the CDR3 is TGCAGCGTTCAGAATCTTGGGGCAGATACGCAGTATTTT.